The 25 T cell receptor beta chains reported below all come from one sample, sequenced in a study of Ad26.COV2.S vaccination and SARS-CoV-2 variants. Profiled with immunoSEQ multiplex PCR; TCRdb holds only in-frame clones, not every one. Seen here are 330,000 or so clones, 75% to 90% observed once, and the top ten hold approximately 5%. Treatment indicated: some 20 received Ad26.COV2.S at low or high dose, single or two shots; about five received placebo; per-sample allocation not given. The study sampled participants on day 63 after the first vaccine or placebo injection. The specimen comprised peripheral blood, sampled in a trial of Ad26.COV2.S vaccine versus placebo. Receptors were obtained from a person aged 18 to 59 who received the Ad26.COV2.S COVID-19 vaccine or a placebo.

This chain uses TRBV6-6 with TRBJ1-2; 7 nucleotides match TRBD1. From germline, CDR1 is MNHNY and CDR2 SVGAGI (reference sequence). This CDR3 has 14 residues. Trimming cost V 9 bases and J 5 bases; bases outside gene matches: 12. The CDR3 region is CASADPGQKYGYTF. For the CDR3, the DNA is TGTGCCAGTGCGGATCCGGGACAGAAGTATGGCTACACCTTC.

The chain is built from TRBV5-1 and TRBJ2-1; 12 bases map to TRBD2. The CDR3 totals 17 residues. The V gene end was trimmed by 0 bases and the J gene end by 8 bases; junction bases not matched to a gene: 9. Germline assignment: CDR1 SGHRS and CDR2 YFSETQ. This chain's CDR3 is CASSLGASGRVMDEQFF. CDR3 DNA: TGCGCCAGCAGCTTGGGCGCTAGCGGGAGGGTTATGGATGAGCAGTTCTTC.

Details on this clone: A much larger clone differs from this one at a single base, so this may be a read error. Different DNA sequences within this sample yield the same CDR3. Written as DNA, the CDR3 is TGTGCCAGCAGTTATCGGGACAACTATGGCTACACCTTC. It encodes CASSYRDNYGYTF. The rearrangement links TRBV6-2 or TRBV6-3 to TRBJ1-2; tentative D call: TRBD1 (5 bases). Trimming pared 3 bases from V and 2 bases from J, leaving 7 bases between. The germline V gene encodes CDR1 MNHEY and CDR2 SVGEGT. CDR3 length: 13 residues.

J is TRBJ1-6 and V is TRBV11-2; TRBD1 might be the D (6 bases). The CDR3 is 15 amino acids. V was trimmed by 1 base and J by 9 bases, leaving 13 bases between them. CDR1 SGHAT and CDR2 FQNNGV come from the germline V gene. Here the CDR3 DNA reads TGTGCCAGCAGCTTAGTCAGGGGATACGGTTCACCCCTCCACTTT. Protein sequence: CASSLVRGYGSPLHF.

The genes are TRBV24-1 and TRBJ1-5, with 12 positions matching TRBD1. CDR1 and CDR2 (germline): KGHDR, SFDVKD. After removal of 5 bases from V and 3 bases from J, the junction contained 1 base not matched to a gene. CDR3 length: 15 residues. CDR3 protein: CATSGGQGANQPQHF. The CDR3 DNA sequence: TGTGCCACCAGTGGGGGACAGGGGGCCAATCAGCCCCAGCATTTT.

This rearrangement joins TRBV29-1 to TRBJ1-1, with 7 bases fitting TRBD1. The germline V gene has CDR1 SQVTM and CDR2 ANQGSEA. V dropped 4 bases and J dropped 7; count of bases not matched to a gene: 12. The CDR3 spans 14 residues. The CDR3: CSVVLQGRAGEAFF. The CDR3 region has the DNA TGCAGCGTTGTTTTACAGGGGAGAGCCGGTGAAGCTTTCTTT.

The V gene is TRBV5-1, the J gene TRBJ2-1; 12 bases match TRBD1. The V segment lost 3 bases and the J segment 8 bases; nucleotides outside the gene matches: 3. CDR1 and CDR2 from the germline V gene are SGHRS and YFSETQ. The length of the CDR3 is 14 residues. CDR3 in amino acids: CASSWGQGAYEQFF. CDR3 DNA: TGCGCCAGCAGCTGGGGACAGGGGGCTTATGAGCAGTTCTTC.

In its sample, this clone was seen once. V and J are TRBV6-6 and TRBJ2-7; D is possibly TRBD1 (6 bases). The germline CDR1 and CDR2 sequences are MNHNY and SVGAGI (reference sequence). This CDR3 has 12 amino acids. The V and J ends lost 6 bases and 7 bases respectively, with 13 bases between them. The CDR3 spells CASSFQQGEQYV. In DNA, the CDR3 is TGTGCCAGCAGCTTCCAACAGGGAGAGCAGTACGTC.

This chain connects TRBV27 to TRBJ2-7; 12 nucleotides agree with TRBD1. The germline gives CDR1 MNHEY, CDR2 SMNVEV (reference sequence). The V and J ends lost 6 bases and 7 bases, in that order; junction bases with no gene match: 13. CDR3 length: 16 amino acids. CDR3 region: CASSSYRDRGLREQYF. In nucleotides, the CDR3 is TGTGCCAGCAGCAGCTACCGGGACAGGGGGCTGAGGGAGCAGTACTTC.

Only a few counts were recorded for this clone. The chain carries TRBV7-2 and TRBJ1-3; D uncertain. Trimming cost V 4 bases and J 0 bases, with 10 bases left between them. The CDR3 runs to 15 residues. The V gene's germline CDR1 is SGHTA and CDR2 FQGNSA. The CDR3 DNA follows: TGTGCCAGCAGCTCCCAAGTTTTCTCTGGAAACACCATATATTTT. Translated: CASSSQVFSGNTIYF.

The CDR3 region has the DNA TGTGCCAGCAGCGTTCGAGCGTCCGGGGAGCTGTTTTTT. It encodes CASSVRASGELFF. The J gene is TRBJ2-2, the V gene TRBV7-8; D remains unclear. The V end lost 5 bases, the J end lost 6 bases, and 10 bases lay between the germline ends. This CDR3 is 13 amino acids long. Germline CDR1 and CDR2: SGHVS and FQNEAQ.

This clone was detected once. J is TRBJ2-3 and V is TRBV4-3; D unresolved. Trimming removed 0 bases from V and 0 bases from J, with 16 bases in between. The CDR3 is 18 amino acids. CDR1 is LGHNA and CDR2 is YSLEER in the germline V gene. The CDR3 spells CASSQDGAPSSSTDTQYF. The CDR3 DNA is TGCGCCAGCAGCCAAGACGGAGCCCCCTCGTCTAGCACAGATACGCAGTATTTT.

This chain joins TRBV6-5 and TRBJ1-5; D not resolved. CDR1 and CDR2 from the germline V gene are MNHEY and SVGAGI. CDR3 size: 15 residues. The V gene lost 6 bases and the J gene lost 2 bases, with 14 bases spanning the gap. CDR3 in amino acids: CASSPSGVGNQPQHF. The CDR3 coding sequence is TGTGCCAGCAGCCCCAGTGGGGTCGGCAATCAGCCCCAGCATTTT.

The chain carries TRBV5-1 and TRBJ2-1; 7 bases are a match to TRBD1. Losses at the gene ends were 2 bases for V and 7 bases for J; bases not matched to a gene: 12. Germline values: CDR1 SGHRS, CDR2 YFSETQ. The CDR3 runs 16 residues. This CDR3 is CASSLKTGSRGNEQFF. CDR3 bases: TGCGCCAGCAGCTTAAAGACAGGGTCCCGCGGGAATGAGCAGTTCTTC.

The chain is built from TRBV5-1 and TRBJ2-1, with TRBD1 as a possible D gene (6 bases). Per the germline V gene, CDR1 is SGHRS and CDR2 is YFSETQ. V was shortened by 7 bases and J by 6 bases, with 20 bases between the two germline ends. The CDR3 covers 15 residues. As DNA, the CDR3 is TGCGCCAGCGTACCAGGCACAGGGCAGGGCAATGAGCAGTTCTTC. Translation gives CASVPGTGQGNEQFF.

CDR3 protein: CASSRRSAGELFF. Written as DNA, the CDR3 is TGTGCCAGCAGTCGGAGGAGCGCCGGGGAGCTGTTTTTT. This chain connects TRBV5-8 to TRBJ2-2; maybe TRBD2 (5 bases). The CDR3 runs 13 residues. V lost 5 bases, J lost 6 bases, and 11 bases lay in between. Looked up from germline, CDR1 is SGHTS and CDR2 is YDEGEE.

A word on this clone: Other DNA sequences in the same sample also yield this CDR3. V is TRBV7-9 and J is TRBJ2-2, with D uncertain. This CDR3 is built from 12 residues. Germline V gives CDR1 SEHNR, CDR2 FQNEAQ (reference sequence). V gave up 5 bases and J gave up 6 bases, with 7 bases separating them. CDR3 DNA: TGTGCCAGCAGCCCTGGACCCGGGGAGCTGTTTTTT. It translates to CASSPGPGELFF.

CDR3 in amino acids: CASSLEGRGMYEQYF. CDR3 nucleotides: TGTGCCAGCAGCTTAGAGGGCAGGGGAATGTACGAGCAGTACTTC. V usage is TRBV11-2 and J usage is TRBJ2-7; D is possibly TRBD1 (6 bases). There are 15 residues in the CDR3. V was clipped by 0 bases and J by 4 bases, with 13 bases between them. CDR1 SGHAT and CDR2 FQNNGV come from the germline V gene. Full variable domain (rest looked up from reference TRBV11-2 and TRBJ2-7): EAGVAQSPRYKIIEKRQSVAFWCNPISGHATLYWYQQILGQGPKLLIQFQNNGVVDDSQLPKDRFSAERLKGVDSTLKIQPAKLEDSAVYLCASSLEGRGMYEQYFGPGTRLTVT.

The sample holds one count of this clone. The genes are TRBV9 and TRBJ1-1; perhaps TRBD1 as D (5 bases). CDR1 SGDLS and CDR2 YYNGEE come from the germline V gene. The CDR3 length is 15 residues. The V gene lost 0 bases and the J gene lost 6 bases, with 15 bases spanning the gap. CDR3 sequence: CASSVAVGVSAEAFF. CDR3 nucleotide sequence: TGTGCCAGCAGCGTAGCGGTAGGGGTATCGGCTGAAGCTTTCTTT.

The V gene is TRBV14, the J gene TRBJ1-4; no definite D call. V was cut by 2 bases and J by 4 bases, with 11 bases left in between. CDR1 SGHDN and CDR2 FVKESK come from the germline V gene. CDR3 size: 15 residues. CDR3 DNA: TGTGCCAGCAGCCAAATCAGAAGCTTTAATGAAAAACTGTTTTTT. It is translated as CASSQIRSFNEKLFF.

The table lists this clone with a count of one. V gene TRBV9 combines with J gene TRBJ2-2, with D unclear. CDR1 and CDR2 (germline): SGDLS, YYNGEE. V was pared by 0 bases and J by 0 bases, with 12 bases between. The CDR3 length is 17 residues. CDR3 amino acids: CASSVGAPPTNTGELFF. DNA of the CDR3: TGTGCCAGCAGCGTAGGGGCACCCCCTACGAACACCGGGGAGCTGTTTTTT.

In this sample, this clone turned up once. The V and J genes are TRBV6-5 and TRBJ2-3; unclear D gene. The V end lost 8 bases, the J end lost 6 bases, and 21 bases lay between the germline ends. CDR3 length: 15 residues. Germline V gene lookup returns CDR1 MNHEY and CDR2 SVGAGI. CDR3: CASPQDLWARDTQYF. CDR3 DNA sequence: TGTGCCAGCCCCCAGGACCTTTGGGCGCGGGATACGCAGTATTTT.

This chain uses TRBV18 with TRBJ1-1; D is unresolved. Trimming removed 6 bases at V and 12 bases at J, with 14 bases between. The CDR3 extends over 11 amino acids. Germline V gene data show CDR1 as KGHSH and CDR2 as LQKENI. The CDR3 protein is CASSPEAATFF. The CDR3 DNA sequence: TGTGCCAGCTCTCCCGAGGCGGCGACTTTCTTT.

V is TRBV4-3 and J is TRBJ1-2, with no clear D. The V end lost 0 bases, the J end lost 1 base, and 6 bases lay between the germline ends. CDR3 size: 14 residues. The germline CDR1 and CDR2 sequences are LGHNA and YSLEER. This CDR3 is CASSQEQDNYGYTF. The CDR3 DNA follows: TGCGCCAGCAGCCAAGAGCAGGATAACTATGGCTACACCTTC.

The J gene is TRBJ2-3, the V gene TRBV5-5, with TRBD2 matching 9 bases. The ends lost 1 base at V and 0 bases at J; junction bases unmatched: 3. The CDR3 is 16 amino acids. CDR1 is SGHKS, CDR2 YYEKEE, per germline (reference sequence). The CDR3 protein is CASSLSSGRSTDTQYF. CDR3 DNA: TGTGCCAGCAGCTTGTCGAGCGGGAGGAGCACAGATACGCAGTATTTT.